These 22 T cell receptor beta chains were all obtained from the same sample, sequenced in a study of cytomegalovirus exposure and HLA in healthy donors. The PCR ran on 60 Vbeta and 13 Jbeta primers. Repertoires were generated with immunoSEQ multiplex PCR, while TCRdb's copy carries only in-frame clones and drops some. This sample has around 130,000 clones, with around three quarters found just once. The sequenced material came from PBMCs. The source of these receptors is a woman aged 45 to 65 in good health and CMV-seronegative.

The chain is built from TRBV7-6 and TRBJ2-5; TRBD2 aligns across 14 bases. After removal of 5 bases from V and 5 bases from J, the junction contained 7 bases not matched to a gene. CDR3 length equals 16 residues. Germline V gives CDR1 SGHVS, CDR2 FNYEAQ. CDR3 DNA: TGTGCCAGCAGCGATAGACTAGCGGGAGGGCAGGAGACCCAGTACTTC. Encoded protein: CASSDRLAGGQETQYF.

This chain links TRBV7-8 with TRBJ1-5; tentatively, D is TRBD1 (5 bases). V gave up 0 bases and J gave up 1 base, with 10 bases separating them. The CDR3 sequence is 16 residues long. Germline CDR1 and CDR2: SGHVS and FQNEAQ. As DNA, the CDR3 is TGTGCCAGCAGCTTAGCCAGGGTGAGGAGCAATCAGCCCCAGCATTTT. Amino acid sequence: CASSLARVRSNQPQHF.

The chain is built from TRBV6-1 and TRBJ2-5; 7 bases match TRBD1. The germline V gene encodes CDR1 MNHNS and CDR2 SASEGT. The CDR3 extends over 15 amino acids. V dropped 4 bases and J dropped 1; count of bases not matched to a gene: 6. The CDR3 loop reads CASSARQGVQETQYF. CDR3 in DNA: TGTGCCAGCAGTGCCCGACAGGGCGTCCAAGAGACCCAGTACTTC.

This chain uses TRBV6-1 with TRBJ1-5; 10 nucleotides align to TRBD1. Germline values: CDR1 MNHNS, CDR2 SASEGT. The junction had 2 bases not matched to a gene; V was cut back by 8 bases and J by 1 base. The CDR3 extends over 14 amino acids. This CDR3 is CASRDRGSNQPQHF. The CDR3 region has the DNA TGTGCCAGCCGGGACAGGGGAAGCAATCAGCCCCAGCATTTT.

The genes are TRBV30 and TRBJ1-5, with 7 nucleotides matching TRBD1. CDR3 length: 13 residues. Germline V gene sequence: CDR1 GTSNPN, CDR2 SVGIG (reference sequence). V lost 4 bases to trimming and J lost 4 bases; unmatched junction nucleotides: 4. The CDR3 bases are TGTGCCTGGACCGGGACAGAGAATCAGCCCCAGCATTTT. It codes for CAWTGTENQPQHF. The full variable domain, its missing parts supplied by reference TRBV30 and TRBJ1-5, is SQTIHQWPATLVQPVGSPLSLECTVEGTSNPNLYWYRQAAGRGLQLLFYSVGIGQISSEVPQNLSASRPQDRQFILSSKKLLLSDSGFYLCAWTGTENQPQHFGDGTRLSIL.

The rearrangement joins TRBV29-1 to TRBJ2-3; 10 bases are shared with TRBD1. CDR1 and CDR2 from the germline V gene are SQVTM and ANQGSEA. The CDR3 is 14 amino acids. Trimming removed 4 bases from V and 0 bases from J; junction bases left unmatched: 1. The DNA of the CDR3 is TGCAGCGTTGTGGGACAGGGGAGCACAGATACGCAGTATTTT. Amino acid sequence: CSVVGQGSTDTQYF.

The J gene is TRBJ1-2, the V gene TRBV5-1, with D tentatively TRBD1 (5 bases). The CDR3 totals 15 residues. CDR1 SGHRS and CDR2 YFSETQ come from the germline V gene. The ends were cut back, 0 bases at V and 6 bases at J, with 15 bases in the middle. This CDR3 is CASSLAVRGGDGYTF. Written as DNA, the CDR3 is TGCGCCAGCAGCTTGGCCGTTAGGGGTGGCGATGGCTACACCTTC.

The chain has TRBV6-1 and TRBJ2-7, with TRBD2 matching 9 bases. Germline lookup yields CDR1 MNHNS and CDR2 SASEGT. This CDR3 has 18 residues. The V segment lost 0 bases and the J segment 3 bases; nucleotides outside the gene matches: 12. The CDR3 here is CASSEALGLARRHYEQYV. In DNA, the CDR3 is TGTGCCAGCAGTGAAGCGCTCGGACTAGCGAGAAGACACTACGAGCAGTACGTC.

The chain employs TRBV5-4 and TRBJ1-6, with TRBD1 identical over 9 bases. The CDR3 has 15 amino acids. Germline lookup yields CDR1 SGHNT and CDR2 YYREEE (reference sequence). V gave up 7 bases and J gave up 7 bases; unmatched junction bases: 9. DNA of the CDR3: TGTGCCAGCGGATCTTACAGGGGGCTAAATTCACCCCTCCACTTT. As protein: CASGSYRGLNSPLHF. Drawing the rest from reference TRBV5-4 and TRBJ1-6, the complete variable domain is ETGVTQSPTHLIKTRGQQVTLRCSSQSGHNTVSWYQQALGQGPQFIFQYYREEENGRGNFPPRFSGLQFPNYSSELNVNALELDDSALYLCASGSYRGLNSPLHFGNGTRLTVT.

This clone has just a few counts. The CDR3 nucleotides are TGTGCCAGTAGTACCTGGCTAGACAGCAGCAATCAGCCCCAGCATTTT. Its translation: CASSTWLDSSNQPQHF. V gene TRBV19 combines with J gene TRBJ1-5; D is perhaps TRBD1 (5 bases). V was shortened by 4 bases and J by 1 base, with 14 bases between the two germline ends. CDR1 and CDR2 (germline): LNHDA, SQIVND (reference sequence). CDR3 length: 16 residues.

In its sample, this clone was seen a few times. The chain joins TRBV7-8 to TRBJ1-5, with D possibly being TRBD1 (5 bases). Trimming shortened V by 0 bases and J by 0 bases, and 12 bases separated the two germline ends. The length of the CDR3 is 17 residues. Germline values: CDR1 SGHVS, CDR2 FQNEAQ. The DNA for the CDR3 is TGTGCCAGCAGCTTAGCGCGGGGCCGGTATAGCAATCAGCCCCAGCATTTT. Protein sequence: CASSLARGRYSNQPQHF.

Comment on this clone: Sequence at one end of the junction differs from germline and may be a read error. This chain connects TRBV18 to TRBJ1-2, with D perhaps matching TRBD1 (5 bases). This CDR3 comprises 14 residues. Germline V gene lookup returns CDR1 KGHSH and CDR2 LQKENI. CDR3 sequence: CASSPLAWGGGYPF. The CDR3 DNA is TGTGCCAGCTCACCCCTCGCTTGGGGGGGTGGCTACCCCTTC.

This chain connects TRBV7-9 to TRBJ1-2; TRBD1 is a possible D gene (5 bases). The CDR3 is made up of 12 amino acids. Germline CDR1 and CDR2: SEHNR and FQNEAQ (reference sequence). V lost 6 bases and J lost 7, with 12 bases in between. CDR3 sequence (DNA): TGTGCCAGCAGGGAGGGGTTGAGTGGCTACACCTTC. This gives the protein CASREGLSGYTF.

The genes are TRBV19 and TRBJ2-5, with TRBD2 identical over 9 bases. Looked up from germline, CDR1 is LNHDA and CDR2 is SQIVND (reference sequence). V shed 6 bases, J shed 3 bases, and the junction held 11 bases outside the gene matches. The CDR3 runs to 16 residues. CDR3 region: CASRRREGPIEETQYF. The CDR3 bases are TGTGCCAGTAGAAGGCGGGAGGGGCCCATTGAAGAGACCCAGTACTTC.

The chain has TRBV9 and TRBJ2-5; 8 nucleotides match TRBD1. CDR1 is SGDLS and CDR2 is YYNGEE in the germline V gene. J was trimmed by 2 bases and V by 4 bases; bases with no gene match: 10. The CDR3 contains 16 residues. For the CDR3, the DNA is TGTGCCAGCAGCCCTGAGCCGGGACAGGCTCAAGAGACCCAGTACTTC. This encodes CASSPEPGQAQETQYF.

The chain uses TRBV14 and TRBJ1-2, with 8 bases identical to TRBD1. Trimming cost V 3 bases and J 4 bases; bases outside gene matches: 4. This CDR3 is built from 14 residues. CDR1 is SGHDN and CDR2 is FVKESK in the germline V gene. DNA for the CDR3: TGTGCCAGCAGCCAGGCAGGGGGCATCTATGGCTACACCTTC. This gives the protein CASSQAGGIYGYTF.

The CDR3 protein is CATAYQIPNYGYTF. The CDR3 DNA follows: TGTGCCACCGCCTACCAAATCCCTAACTATGGCTACACCTTC. V is TRBV6-5 and J is TRBJ1-2, with D hard to call. This CDR3 comprises 14 residues. The germline CDR1 and CDR2 sequences are MNHEY and SVGAGI. V was trimmed by 10 bases and J by 0 bases, leaving 15 bases between them.

The chain employs TRBV7-8 and TRBJ1-3; TRBD1 matches 12 bases. The length of the CDR3 is 16 residues. J gave up 4 bases and V 5 bases, and 6 bases lay outside the gene matches. CDR1 SGHVS and CDR2 FQNEAQ come from the germline V gene. The CDR3 loop reads CASSKGQGAVGNTIYF. CDR3 bases: TGTGCCAGCAGCAAGGGACAGGGGGCGGTGGGAAACACCATATATTTT.

Only a few counts were recorded for this clone. The rearrangement uses TRBV6-5 and TRBJ1-2; D possibly corresponds to TRBD1 (5 bases). CDR3 length: 15 amino acids. V lost 6 bases and J 0 bases, leaving 14 bases between the germline ends. In germline, CDR1 is MNHEY, CDR2 SVGAGI. The CDR3 DNA follows: TGTGCCAGCAGACCTACGGACACTCCTAACTATGGCTACACCTTC. It encodes CASRPTDTPNYGYTF.

The V and J genes are TRBV11-2 and TRBJ2-7; 9 bases agree with TRBD1. The CDR3 is 15 amino acids. Germline V lookup: CDR1 SGHAT, CDR2 FQNNGV. The junction had 5 bases not matched to a gene; V was cut back by 5 bases and J by 0 bases. The CDR3 loop reads CASSRQGGSSYEQYF. The CDR3 bases are TGTGCCAGCAGCCGACAGGGGGGAAGCTCCTACGAGCAGTACTTC.

The chain joins TRBV19 to TRBJ2-3; no reliable D call. CDR3 length equals 16 residues. The V end lost 4 bases, the J end lost 3 bases, and 17 bases lay between the germline ends. Per germline, CDR1 LNHDA and CDR2 SQIVND (reference sequence). DNA of the CDR3: TGTGCCAGTAGTAACATGACACCCATGTTGACAGATACGCAGTATTTT. Its translation is CASSNMTPMLTDTQYF. The full variable domain, rest sourced from reference TRBV19 and TRBJ2-3, is DGGITQSPKYLFRKEGQNVTLSCEQNLNHDAMYWYRQDPGQGLRLIYYSQIVNDFQKGDIAEGYSVSREKKESFPLTVTSAQKNPTAFYLCASSNMTPMLTDTQYFGPGTRLTVL.

The V and J genes are TRBV4-3 and TRBJ2-1; the match to TRBD1 covers 8 bases. J gave up 7 bases and V 1 base, and 3 bases lay outside the gene matches. The CDR3 totals 14 residues. Germline CDR1 is LGHNA and CDR2 is YSLEER. As DNA, the CDR3 is TGCGCCAGCAGCCAAGGACAGGGGAGGAATGAGCAGTTCTTC. Translating gives CASSQGQGRNEQFF.